These 7 T cell receptor beta chains came from one sample sequenced in a study of blood T cell repertoires in COVID-19. This table comes from immunoSEQ multiplex PCR, and its TCRdb copy is limited to in-frame clones, with some not included. The data hold nearly 250,000 clones, with approximately 86% observed a single time. The sequencing input was peripheral blood. These TCRs come from a woman aged 60-70 years who had recovered from COVID-19.

The rearrangement joins TRBV24-1 to TRBJ1-1; 7 nucleotides agree with TRBD1. Germline V lookup: CDR1 KGHDR, CDR2 SFDVKD. V was pared by 8 bases and J by 5 bases, with 7 bases of the junction left unmatched. The CDR3 runs to 13 residues. In DNA, the CDR3 is TGTGCCACCAAGACTACAGGGGAGACTGAAGCTTTCTTT. Translating it yields CATKTTGETEAFF.

V usage is TRBV19 and J usage is TRBJ1-5; 7 bases fit TRBD1. The CDR3 spans 15 residues. The trim removed 9 bases at V and 2 bases at J, leaving 10 bases unmatched. Germline loops: CDR1 LNHDA, CDR2 SQIVND (reference sequence). The CDR3 region has the DNA TGTGCCAGCCGTGAGACAGGGTATGGCAATCAGCCCCAGCATTTT. It codes for CASRETGYGNQPQHF.

The V and J genes are TRBV20-1 and TRBJ1-1; D is unresolved. Per the germline V gene, CDR1 is DFQATT and CDR2 is SNEGSKA (reference sequence). V dropped 3 bases and J dropped 1 base, with 9 bases sitting between them. CDR3 size: 13 residues. The CDR3 DNA reads TGCAGTGCTAGTTTCAGGCCGAACACTGAAGCTTTCTTT. Its translation is CSASFRPNTEAFF.

The chain has TRBV11-2 and TRBJ2-5, with D possibly being TRBD1 (6 bases). The CDR3 loop spans 14 amino acids. CDR1 and CDR2 from the germline V gene are SGHAT and FQNNGV. Trimming took off 3 bases at V and 3 bases at J, with 11 bases between the two ends. The CDR3 region is CASSFHPGEETQYF. The CDR3 DNA is TGTGCCAGCAGCTTCCACCCAGGGGAAGAGACCCAGTACTTC.

The chain couples TRBV7-3 to TRBJ2-3, with a tentative D call TRBD1 (5 bases). Trimming removed 5 bases from V and 2 bases from J, with 17 bases in between. This CDR3 contains 16 residues. The germline gives CDR1 SGHTA, CDR2 FQGTGA. This CDR3 is CASSARTSGFTDTQYF. In DNA, the CDR3 is TGTGCCAGCAGCGCGCGGACCTCAGGGTTCACAGATACGCAGTATTTT.

This chain joins TRBV2 and TRBJ2-7; 8 bases match TRBD2. V trimming: 6 bases; J trimming: 0 bases; junction bases outside the gene matches: 4. The CDR3 length is 14 residues. Germline CDR1 and CDR2: SNHLY and FYNNEI. Here the CDR3 reads CASSQGTSSYEQYF. The CDR3 nucleotides read TGTGCCAGCAGCCAAGGGACTAGCTCCTACGAGCAGTACTTC.

The chain links TRBV5-1 to TRBJ2-1; 8 bases map to TRBD1. Per the germline V gene, CDR1 is SGHRS and CDR2 is YFSETQ. Germline trimming cut 4 bases from V and 15 bases from J; bases unmatched to any gene: 15. This CDR3 spans 14 amino acids. The CDR3, as DNA: TGCGCCAGCAGCCCCCTTCGACAGGGGATGAATTGGTTCTTC. Translated: CASSPLRQGMNWFF.